This record looks at one T cell receptor (beta chain) sequence and its context. The antigen is undetermined. Trimming took 4 bases from V and 3 from J; bases not matched to a gene: 8. This CDR3 has 16 amino acids. Germline CDR1 and CDR2: ENHRY and SYGVKD. TCRdb fed the RT-PCR reads into MiXCR, producing one record per CDR3 protein. The sample yields a few thousand distinct CDR3 sequences, 50% to 75% seen once. The data are from a study of yellow fever vaccine responses in identical twins. Notes on the study in general: Twins reportedly showed a vaccine T cell response that seemed partly convergent and partly personalized.

The source was T cells from blood (PBMCs), unsorted or a sorted subset (not recorded which), collected before or after yellow fever vaccination (not recorded which). This sequence originates from a woman in her late teens or twenties who received the yellow fever vaccine. The chain joins TRBV10-3 to TRBJ2-3; TRBD2 matches 9 bases. CDR3 residues: CAISAAEGLATDTQYF. The CDR3 coding sequence is TGTGCCATCAGTGCGGCCGAGGGACTAGCAACAGATACGCAGTATTTT.